Sequencing of this TCR beta chain was carried out in a study of CD8 T cells in ankylosing spondylitis. General study points: Significantly higher representation of disease-linked clones was reported for matched ankylosing spondylitis synovial fluid. In peripheral blood, disease-linked CD8+ clones occurred at relatively low frequencies. A motif of roughly 8 highly homologous TCR beta variants was seen as apparently characteristic of ankylosing spondylitis blood. Some of these motif variants have turned up before, in reports on reactive arthritis synovial fluid and blood.

Molecular-barcoded quantitative 5'-RACE produced these TCR beta libraries. TCRdb fed the 5' RACE reads into MiXCR, producing one record per CDR3 protein. Of over 700,000 distinct CDR3 sequences listed, about 20% were seen once; the top ten hold under 20%. As for this clonotype: Its antigen is undetermined.

V was clipped by 7 bases and J by 1 base, with 14 bases between them. The CDR3 covers 15 residues. CDR1 and CDR2 from the germline V gene are MNHNS and SASEGT. The sequence came from a male donor with ankylosing spondylitis. The chain combines TRBV6-1 with TRBJ2-4; either TRBD1 or TRBD2 may supply D (6 bases each). Source material: blood, either unsorted or a sorted T cell fraction (not recorded which). The CDR3 DNA follows: TGTGCCAGCACTAGGGGGGTGTTGGCCAAAAACATTCAGTACTTC. Translation: CASTRGVLAKNIQYF.